This T cell receptor beta chain was observed in a study of T cells in Graves' hyperthyroidism and ophthalmopathy. About the research overall: Blood was drawn when the patient was first diagnosed and still untreated.

Researchers took RNA transcripts and amplified the TCR beta CDR3 regions from them. With the HTBI primer set, the TCR CDR3 went through a first round of RT-PCR. TCRdb reprocessed the multiplex PCR reads via MiXCR and lists one record per CDR3 protein. The top ten hold around a tenth of the sample, which has about 400,000 distinct CDR3 sequences, less than 15% seen once. In the case of this clonotype: Its target is unknown.

Trimming took 5 bases from V and 5 from J, leaving 16 bases between them. The CDR3 spans 14 residues. Germline V gene data show CDR1 as SGHRS and CDR2 as YFSETQ. Points from the study as a whole: Expanded thyroid clonotypes (above 0.001) were mostly also found in blood.

Criteria for exclusion of patients were uncontrolled infection, other autoimmune disease, pregnancy or lactation. The sequence came from a woman between 18 and 29 years old with Graves' hyperthyroidism. The sequenced sample was blood. V is TRBV5-1 and J is TRBJ2-5; D gene unclear. DNA for the CDR3: TGCGCCAGCAGTATAGGGTCTCTAGGGGAGACCCAGTACTTC. Its translation: CASSIGSLGETQYF.